This T cell receptor (beta chain) was identified during a study of T cells expressing NK-cell markers. As the method of synthesis, 5'RACE template switching with UMIs yielded TCR beta cDNA. From its re-call of the 5' RACE reads, TCRdb lists each CDR3 protein once, without DNA. The specimen's table records about 190,000 distinct CDR3 sequences. Regarding this clonotype: Its antigen remains unknown.

Study-level points and caveats: About 6 donors had dominant NKG2C+ clonotypes that comprised about 1.0-7.0% of their CD8+ T cells. These clonotypes additionally ranked first within the CD3+CD56-NKG2C+ fraction of several donors.

CDR3 length: 16 amino acids. The germline V gene has CDR1 KGHDR and CDR2 SFDVKD. The genes are TRBV24-1 and TRBJ2-3; the TRBD1 assignment by TCRdb is unverifiable without DNA. This clonotype originated in a man aged 18-70 years in good health. The sample consisted of blood T cells: a sorted CD56 or NKG2C T cell subset, CD4+ or CD8+ T cells, or bulk PBMC T cells (not recorded which). Here the CDR3 reads CATSDKRDRARDTQYF.